What follows are 6 T cell receptor beta chains derived from one specimen sequenced in a study of T cells after yellow fever vaccination. TCRdb called the 5' RACE reads again in MiXCR, with one record for every CDR3 protein. The table records roughly 330,000 distinct CDR3 sequences, approximately 4% of them present only once. Sample: PBMCs, taken 5 days after the yellow fever booster vaccination. These receptors were obtained from a young man who received the YFV17D yellow fever vaccine.

This sequence joins TRBV7-2 and TRBJ1-2; D gene unclear. Germline V CDR1 and CDR2: SGHTA, FQGNSA. This CDR3 has 17 amino acids. Trimming removed 2 bases from V and 4 bases from J, with 20 bases in between. As DNA, the CDR3 is TGTGCCAGCAGCTTATCTTTAGGCGGGTGGGAAATCTATGGCTACACCTTC. Translated: CASSLSLGGWEIYGYTF.

This clonotype was observed at least ten times. The chain recombines TRBV7-6 with TRBJ1-6; the match to TRBD1 covers 7 bases. CDR1 is SGHVS, CDR2 FNYEAQ, per germline. The CDR3 is made up of 16 amino acids. With 3 bases clipped from V and 2 bases from J, the junction kept 4 bases outside the gene matches. For the CDR3, the DNA is TGTGCCAGCAGCTTGGGACAGTTTACCTATAATTCACCCCTCCACTTT. As protein: CASSLGQFTYNSPLHF.

J is TRBJ2-1 and V is TRBV27; 7 nucleotides line up with TRBD2. Looked up from germline, CDR1 is MNHEY and CDR2 is SMNVEV (reference sequence). The J segment lost 12 bases and the V segment lost 2 bases, leaving 7 bases of the junction unmatched. The CDR3 loop spans 13 amino acids. CDR3 loop: CASSLALAGVQFF. The CDR3 DNA is TGTGCCAGCAGTTTAGCGCTCGCGGGGGTGCAGTTCTTC.

This clonotype was seen repeatedly, ten times or more. CDR3 DNA sequence: TGTGCCAGCAGCTCCTCCGCCGGCGCCCTACAGAATGAGCAGTTCTTC. Amino acid sequence: CASSSSAGALQNEQFF. V is TRBV7-2 and J is TRBJ2-1; the D is unclear. The CDR3 is 16 residues long. V lost 4 bases and J 7 bases, leaving 20 bases between the germline ends. Germline-derived CDR1 and CDR2 are SGHTA and FQGNSA.

This clonotype was detected many times. V and J are TRBV6-1 and TRBJ1-2, with D perhaps matching TRBD1 (5 bases). The germline V gene encodes CDR1 MNHNS and CDR2 SASEGT. V lost 1 base, J lost 4 bases, and 13 bases lay in between. This CDR3 spans 15 amino acids. CDR3 sequence reads: CASSEDGGLFYGYTF. The CDR3 nucleotides are TGTGCCAGCAGTGAAGATGGGGGATTATTCTATGGCTACACCTTC.

This clonotype showed up many times. This sequence joins TRBV5-1 and TRBJ1-1, with a weak D call TRBD1 (5 bases). Trimming pared 2 bases from V and 7 bases from J, leaving 15 bases between. The CDR3 runs 14 residues. Germline CDR1 SGHRS, CDR2 YFSETQ. CDR3 sequence reads: CASSFRRGLGEAFF. CDR3 DNA: TGCGCCAGCAGCTTTAGGAGGGGATTAGGTGAAGCTTTCTTT.